The 14 T cell receptor beta chains below were found in one sample sequenced in a study of cytomegalovirus exposure and HLA in healthy donors. With 60 Vbeta and 13 Jbeta primers, the PCR was carried out. The protocol was immunoSEQ multiplex PCR, while the TCRdb copy is restricted to in-frame clones and leaves out a portion. The sample consists of around 92,000 clones, 81% of them appearing once. The sequenced sample was PBMCs. The receptors derive from a girl aged 2 to 10 in good health and CMV-seropositive.

The chain is built from TRBV7-6 and TRBJ2-3, with TRBD1 matching 8 bases. Germline CDR1 reads SGHVS; CDR2 reads FNYEAQ. This CDR3 has 15 residues. With V trimmed by 0 bases and J by 3 bases, 2 bases remained unmatched. This chain's CDR3 is CASSLAQGATDTQYF. CDR3 sequence (DNA): TGTGCCAGCAGCTTAGCGCAGGGGGCTACAGATACGCAGTATTTT.

The rearrangement links TRBV27 to TRBJ2-7, with TRBD1 matching over 9 bases. Germline CDR1 reads MNHEY; CDR2 reads SMNVEV (reference sequence). The length of the CDR3 is 14 residues. Unmatched junction bases numbered 7, after V lost 5 bases and J lost 5 bases. Here the CDR3 DNA reads TGTGCCAGCAGTCATAGTCGACAGGGGGACGAGCAGTACTTC. Protein sequence: CASSHSRQGDEQYF.

V usage is TRBV27 and J usage is TRBJ1-2; tentative D call: TRBD1 (5 bases). This CDR3 has 13 amino acids. Germline assignment: CDR1 MNHEY and CDR2 SMNVEV (reference sequence). Trimming left V 6 bases short and J 2 bases short, with 10 bases between. The CDR3 nucleotides read TGTGCCAGCAGGTCGACAGTGAACTATGGCTACACCTTC. Protein sequence: CASRSTVNYGYTF.

The rearrangement joins TRBV4-2 to TRBJ2-3; maybe TRBD1 (5 bases). Trimming cost V 4 bases and J 2 bases, with 16 bases left between them. The CDR3 runs 16 residues. Germline V CDR1 and CDR2: LGHNA, YNFKEQ. CDR3 sequence reads: CASSRDLVGVTDTQYF. The CDR3 DNA is TGTGCCAGCAGCCGAGATCTCGTAGGGGTCACAGATACGCAGTATTTT.

The chain carries TRBV4-1 and TRBJ1-5; D is perhaps TRBD1 (5 bases). The V gene lost 1 base and the J gene lost 2 bases, with 12 bases spanning the gap. Germline lookup yields CDR1 MGHRA and CDR2 YSYEKL. The CDR3 contains 16 residues. CDR3 region: CASSQGPTVGNQPQHF. CDR3 coding DNA: TGCGCCAGCAGCCAAGGACCGACAGTTGGCAATCAGCCCCAGCATTTT.

V gene TRBV6-4 combines with J gene TRBJ2-3, with 12 nucleotides matching TRBD2. Germline V gives CDR1 MRHNA, CDR2 SNTAGT. V lost 6 bases and J lost 2; bases outside the gene matches: 9. The CDR3 spans 17 residues. The CDR3 region has the DNA TGTGCCAGCAGCCCGGGACTAGCGGGCCTCAACACAGATACGCAGTATTTT. Translation gives CASSPGLAGLNTDTQYF.

The chain uses TRBV30 and TRBJ1-3; D is perhaps TRBD1 (6 bases). The ends were cut back, 5 bases at V and 0 bases at J, with 14 bases in the middle. This CDR3 contains 15 residues. CDR1 GTSNPN and CDR2 SVGIG come from the germline V gene (reference sequence). The CDR3 DNA reads as TGTGCCTGGGGGTTGGACAGTCACTCTGGAAACACCATATATTTT. It translates to CAWGLDSHSGNTIYF.

V and J are TRBV19 and TRBJ1-2, with 7 bases that match TRBD1. CDR1 and CDR2 (germline): LNHDA, SQIVND (reference sequence). The CDR3 contains 14 residues. Germline trimming cut 3 bases from V and 4 bases from J; bases unmatched to any gene: 5. DNA for the CDR3: TGTGCCAGTAGTATCGGGACAGCATCCTATGGCTACACCTTC. It specifies CASSIGTASYGYTF.

The J gene is TRBJ2-7, the V gene TRBV6-6; TRBD1 matches at 8 bases. Trimming at V came to 6 bases and at J to 2 bases, leaving 6 bases not matched to a gene. The CDR3 is 14 amino acids. Germline V gene lookup returns CDR1 MNHNY and CDR2 SVGAGI (reference sequence). CDR3: CASRTGQATYEQYF. CDR3 bases: TGTGCCAGCAGAACGGGACAGGCAACCTACGAGCAGTACTTC.

The rearrangement joins TRBV28 to TRBJ1-5; a weak D match, TRBD1 (5 bases). The CDR3 spans 13 residues. Germline loops: CDR1 MDHEN, CDR2 SYDVKM. Trimming took off 7 bases at V and 11 bases at J, with 18 bases between the two ends. Here the CDR3 reads CASTRQGIGTQHF. The DNA for the CDR3 is TGTGCCAGCACCCGCCAGGGCATAGGGACCCAGCATTTT.

The chain employs TRBV7-6 and TRBJ2-2; D is uncertain. CDR1 is SGHVS and CDR2 is FNYEAQ in the germline V gene. The CDR3 is 13 amino acids. The germline V and J ends were trimmed by 5 bases and 8 bases, with 12 bases remaining between them. CDR3 nucleotides: TGTGCCAGCAGCAAAACCCTCACTGGGGAGCTGTTTTTT. Translated: CASSKTLTGELFF.

J is TRBJ2-3 and V is TRBV28, with D unresolved. V lost 7 bases to trimming and J lost 7 bases, with 9 bases between them. The CDR3 covers 11 residues. CDR1 is MDHEN, CDR2 SYDVKM, per germline. Here the CDR3 DNA reads TGTGCCAGCACCCAGTCGAATACGCAGTATTTT. This gives the protein CASTQSNTQYF.

CDR3 DNA sequence: TGTGCCAGCAGCTCAGTTGCAACTAATGAAAAACTGTTTTTT. It specifies CASSSVATNEKLFF. This chain connects TRBV7-9 to TRBJ1-4; D gene uncertain. The CDR3 has 14 residues. The V gene's germline CDR1 is SEHNR and CDR2 FQNEAQ (reference sequence). V was cut by 4 bases and J by 0 bases, with 6 bases left in between.

The table lists this clone with a count of one. This CDR3 reads CASSLVLAREQFF. The CDR3 nucleotides are TGTGCCAGCAGCTTAGTCCTAGCCAGGGAGCAGTTCTTC. The genes are TRBV7-9 and TRBJ2-1; D is possibly TRBD2 (5 bases). From germline, CDR1 is SEHNR and CDR2 FQNEAQ (reference sequence). Trimming took 1 base from V and 10 from J, leaving 11 bases between them. The CDR3 runs to 13 residues. The entire variable domain, with the rest obtained from reference TRBV7-9 and TRBJ2-1, is as follows: DTGVSQNPRHKITKRGQNVTFRCDPISEHNRLYWYRQTLGQGPEFLTYFQNEAQLEKSRLLSDRFSAERPKGSFSTLEIQRTEQGDSAMYLCASSLVLAREQFFGPGTRLTVL.